The rows below give T cell receptor beta chains drawn from one sample of a study of blood T cell repertoires in COVID-19. This table comes from immunoSEQ multiplex PCR, and its TCRdb copy is limited to in-frame clones, with some not included. The table includes 350,000 to 400,000 clones, approximately 92% detected once. Sequences were obtained from PBMCs or T cells enriched from blood (not recorded which). The receptors derive from a man younger than 35 who had recovered from COVID-19. Both conserved end residues are part of each CDR3.

>TRBV10-1|14
CASRGDRARNEQFF
>TRBV25-1|13
CASSDGGTGELFF
>TRBV27|16
CASSSSQGAGYYEQYF
>TRBV10-3|12
CAIREDYTEAFF
>TRBV5-1|16
CASSSGTPSGANVLTF
>TRBV19|16
CASSPGTGALRRELFF
>TRBV4-2|16
CASSLWEGREYNEQFF
>TRBV19|14
CASSIVGGDTEAFF
>TRBV2|18
CASRSSFAGLRHNSPLHF
>TRBV3-1/TRBV3-2|11
CASTDTGELFF
>TRBV5-4|16
CASSLPSGGRTDTQYF
>TRBV18|14
CASSPRRDGEKLFF
>TRBV6-5|14
CASSYVAGNTEAFF
>TRBV24-1|14
CATGGGLSTDTQYF
>TRBV7-9|17
CASSLGYPGGSYNEQFF
>TRBV28|16
CASKYLRSGRYNEQFF
>TRBV7-2|12
CASSSTGCEAFF
>TRBV13|16
CASSAGLAPSGDEQFF
>TRBV5-1|20
CASSGSTSGGARFDTGELFF
>TRBV5-1|13
CASSFEGVYIQYF
>TRBV7-6|15
CASSNRTASNYGYTF
>TRBV4-1|15
CASSQTGAGTYEQYF
>TRBV4-1|20
CASSQVPSGGLISSYNEQFF
>TRBV3-1/TRBV3-2|13
CASSQQPTGGYTF
>TRBV19|17
CASSTGLAVLNTGELFF
>TRBV12-5|14
CASGFRGASDTQYF
>TRBV7-2|14
CASSTPRVGDTQYF
>TRBV6-1|16
CASSESPGGGGTEAFF
>TRBV3-1/TRBV3-2|14
CASSHLGGTETQYF
>TRBV9|21
CASSGRIDRGHEKWSNEKLFF
>TRBV12-3/TRBV12-4|11
CASTQGNIQYF
>TRBV28|15
CASSSALFQGNEQFF
>TRBV10-3|14
CAISGTGTNEKLFF
>TRBV27|15
CASSLRTSGSYEQYF
>TRBV5-1|16
CASTLDNRVNTGELFF
>TRBV5-6|12
CASSRGLNIQYF
>TRBV11-3|12
CASSLTGETQYF
>TRBV27|13
CASSLYRSRGYTF
>TRBV29-1|14
CSGSSGQYTDTQYF
>TRBV6-5|13
CASSYGLNNEQFF
>TRBV19|16
CASNPSGSALYNEQFF
>TRBV27|16
CASSLSMAGAYYEQYF
>TRBV9|12
CASSAANYGYTF
>TRBV29-1|16
CSVVPSGRSSYNEQFF
>TRBV5-6|13
CASSFGRGETQYF
>TRBV7-9|14
CASSSGSSSYEQYF